The clone carrying this TCR beta chain was seen once. This entry is derived from a study of blood T cell repertoires in COVID-19. Looking at the study overall: T cells, B-cell-depleted T cells, or PBMCs provided the cDNA or gDNA that served as material.

Authors' data handling: Reference gene primers were amplified, and this amplification served to estimate nucleated cell counts. This table comes from immunoSEQ multiplex PCR, and its TCRdb copy is limited to in-frame clones, with some not included. For V, J and clone size, that table is used; D and trimming come from the DNA. Of tens of thousands of clones in the sample, about nine tenths are singletons; the top ten hold more than 6.5%. This CDR3 is built from 16 residues. Germline V lookup: CDR1 SGHNT, CDR2 YYREEE (reference sequence). V lost 4 bases, J lost 5 bases, and 21 bases lay in between. V and J are TRBV5-4 and TRBJ2-5, with a possible D match to TRBD1 (6 bases). Sequencing input: peripheral blood. The TCR sequence derives from a woman of 80 years or more with active COVID-19. The CDR3 region is CASSPGGRARGETQYF. The CDR3 DNA sequence: TGTGCCAGCAGCCCTGGGGGCAGGGCGAGGGGGGAGACCCAGTACTTC. The variable domain in full, with the rest retrieved from reference TRBV5-4 and TRBJ2-5, is ETGVTQSPTHLIKTRGQQVTLRCSSQSGHNTVSWYQQALGQGPQFIFQYYREEENGRGNFPPRFSGLQFPNYSSELNVNALELDDSALYLCASSPGGRARGETQYFGPGTRLLVL.